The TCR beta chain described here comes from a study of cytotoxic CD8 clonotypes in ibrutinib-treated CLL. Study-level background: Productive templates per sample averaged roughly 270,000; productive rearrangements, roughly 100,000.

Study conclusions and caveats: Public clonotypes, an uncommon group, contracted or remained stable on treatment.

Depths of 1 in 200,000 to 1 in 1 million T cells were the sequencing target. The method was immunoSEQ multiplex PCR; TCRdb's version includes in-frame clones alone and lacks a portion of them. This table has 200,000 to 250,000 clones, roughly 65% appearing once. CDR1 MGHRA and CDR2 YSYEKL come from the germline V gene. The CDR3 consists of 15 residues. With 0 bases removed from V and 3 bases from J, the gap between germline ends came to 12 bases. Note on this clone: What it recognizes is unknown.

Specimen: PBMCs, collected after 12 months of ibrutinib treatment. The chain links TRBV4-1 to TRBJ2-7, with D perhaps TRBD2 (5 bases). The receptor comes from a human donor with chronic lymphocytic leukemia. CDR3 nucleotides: TGCGCCAGCAGCCAAGATCGGGGAGTCCACTACGAGCAGTACTTC. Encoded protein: CASSQDRGVHYEQYF.